This passage covers 22 T cell receptor beta chains from one sample sequenced in a study of Ad26.COV2.S vaccination and SARS-CoV-2 variants. Only in-frame clones appear in the TCRdb table, and some are missing; sequencing was by immunoSEQ multiplex PCR. This table has around 300,000 clones, 90% appearing once. Treatment given: around 19 received Ad26.COV2.S at low or high dose, single or two shots; 5 received placebo; per-sample allocation not given. At day 63 after the first vaccine or placebo injection, samples were drawn. Sample: peripheral blood, taken in a trial of Ad26.COV2.S vaccine versus placebo. These receptors were collected from a person aged 18-60 years who received the Ad26.COV2.S COVID-19 vaccine or a placebo.

The genes are TRBV5-6 and TRBJ1-1; 7 bases are a match to TRBD1. In germline, CDR1 is SGHDT, CDR2 YYEEEE. V lost 2 bases to trimming and J lost 3 bases; unmatched junction nucleotides: 10. CDR3 size: 16 residues. The CDR3 sequence is CASSFQTEGAYTEAFF. The CDR3 DNA reads TGTGCCAGCAGCTTCCAAACGGAGGGGGCGTACACTGAAGCTTTCTTT.

CDR3 residues: CASGGRGTYEQYF. Here the CDR3 DNA reads TGTGCCAGTGGAGGGCGGGGGACCTACGAGCAGTACTTC. This chain links TRBV19 with TRBJ2-7; 7 positions match TRBD2. The length of the CDR3 is 13 residues. V lost 8 bases to trimming and J lost 2 bases; unmatched junction nucleotides: 6. Germline V gene lookup returns CDR1 LNHDA and CDR2 SQIVND (reference sequence).

This rearrangement joins TRBV29-1 to TRBJ1-5; D is perhaps TRBD1 (6 bases). V was shortened by 6 bases and J by 8 bases, with 17 bases between the two germline ends. This CDR3 has 13 amino acids. Germline V gene lookup returns CDR1 SQVTM and CDR2 ANQGSEA. The CDR3 DNA sequence: TGCAGCGTCCAAGGACAGCCCTCCGAGCCCCAGCATTTT. Translation gives CSVQGQPSEPQHF.

The V gene is TRBV6-5, the J gene TRBJ1-3, with D unclear. The germline V gene has CDR1 MNHEY and CDR2 SVGAGI. Trimming removed 7 bases at V and 4 bases at J, with 17 bases between. The CDR3 has 15 residues. The chain's CDR3 is CASTRRRVDGNTIYF. The CDR3 DNA sequence: TGTGCCAGCACCCGACGAAGGGTTGACGGAAACACCATATATTTT.

The J gene is TRBJ1-2, the V gene TRBV19; D is uncertain. CDR1 and CDR2 from the germline V gene are LNHDA and SQIVND (reference sequence). CDR3 length: 12 amino acids. The V and J ends lost 8 bases and 5 bases respectively, with 12 bases between them. This chain's CDR3 is CASSGTFYGYTF. CDR3 coding DNA: TGTGCCAGTTCTGGAACTTTTTATGGCTACACCTTC.

The V and J genes are TRBV12-1 and TRBJ1-3; TRBD1, the D gene given by the table, was not confirmed from the DNA. TRBV12-1 is termed a pseudogene. This CDR3 has 20 residues. CDR3 sequence reads: CASSFAQGQGRKNSGNTIYF. The CDR3 coding sequence is TGTGCCAGCAGCTTTGCGCAGGGACAGGGTCGGAAAAACTCTGGAAACACCATATATTTT.

The gene calls are TRBV6-5 and TRBJ2-1; 9 nucleotides agree with TRBD1. The J segment lost 3 bases and the V segment lost 1 base, leaving 1 base of the junction unmatched. Germline lookup yields CDR1 MNHEY and CDR2 SVGAGI. This CDR3 is 15 amino acids long. The CDR3 DNA reads as TGTGCCAGCAGTTACTGGGACAGGGACTACAATGAGCAGTTCTTC. This encodes CASSYWDRDYNEQFF.

This chain uses TRBV10-2 with TRBJ1-1; the D is unclear. The CDR3 runs to 13 residues. Trimming removed 6 bases at V and 11 bases at J, with 19 bases between. Germline CDR1 and CDR2: WSHSY and SAAADI. CDR3 DNA sequence: TGCGCCAGCAGCCTCCGATTGGCCCCGCCGGCTTTCTTT. This codes for CASSLRLAPPAFF.

This sequence joins TRBV19 and TRBJ2-1; 7 nucleotides match TRBD2. The CDR3 sequence is 14 residues long. The V gene's germline CDR1 is LNHDA and CDR2 SQIVND (reference sequence). J lost 10 bases, V lost 2 bases, and 8 bases had no gene match. CDR3 loop: CASSILERDLEQFF. CDR3 bases: TGTGCCAGTAGTATATTGGAGCGGGATTTGGAGCAGTTCTTC.

To note about this clone: The sample contains more than one DNA sequence encoding this CDR3. The chain joins TRBV6-5 to TRBJ1-1; D uncertain. V was pared by 5 bases and J by 0 bases, with 4 bases between. Germline assignment: CDR1 MNHEY and CDR2 SVGAGI. This CDR3 is built from 12 residues. The CDR3 DNA sequence: TGTGCCAGCAGTCATATGAACACTGAAGCTTTCTTT. Amino acid sequence: CASSHMNTEAFF.

The J gene is TRBJ1-2, the V gene TRBV4-2; D gene ambiguous. The CDR3 has 13 amino acids. Germline CDR1 is LGHNA and CDR2 is YNFKEQ. The V end lost 0 bases, the J end lost 4 bases, and 6 bases lay between the germline ends. The chain's CDR3 is CASSQDFGYGYTF. CDR3 coding DNA: TGTGCCAGCAGCCAAGATTTTGGCTATGGCTACACCTTC.

The chain couples TRBV7-9 to TRBJ1-5; the D is unclear. Trimming left V 1 base short and J 6 bases short, with 10 bases between. The CDR3 is 14 residues long. CDR1 SEHNR and CDR2 FQNEAQ come from the germline V gene (reference sequence). CDR3 nucleotides: TGTGCCAGCAGCTTAGGTTTTCGAGGTCAGCCCCAGCATTTT. This translates into CASSLGFRGQPQHF.

The rearrangement joins TRBV5-5 to TRBJ1-3, with D possibly being TRBD1 (6 bases). This CDR3 contains 15 residues. Germline V gene sequence: CDR1 SGHKS, CDR2 YYEKEE (reference sequence). V was pared by 4 bases and J by 4 bases, with 15 bases between. The CDR3 protein is CASSPGEVEGNTIYF. The CDR3, as DNA: TGTGCCAGCAGCCCAGGGGAAGTCGAGGGAAACACCATATATTTT.

This chain links TRBV6-6 with TRBJ1-5; 8 bases map to TRBD1. This CDR3 is built from 16 residues. J was trimmed by 6 bases and V by 6 bases; bases with no gene match: 13. CDR1 and CDR2 from the germline V gene are MNHNY and SVGAGI (reference sequence). The CDR3, as DNA: TGTGCCAGCAGCTCAAGGCCGACAGGGGTGGGTCAGCCCCAGCATTTT. Its protein product is CASSSRPTGVGQPQHF.

This sequence joins TRBV6-5 and TRBJ2-3, with 8 bases fitting TRBD2. The V segment lost 7 bases and the J segment 2 bases; nucleotides outside the gene matches: 8. Germline-derived CDR1 and CDR2 are MNHEY and SVGAGI. The CDR3 extends over 15 amino acids. The CDR3 sequence: CASTPGGIHTDTQYF. The CDR3 DNA follows: TGTGCCAGCACCCCGGGGGGGATCCACACAGATACGCAGTATTTT.

The CDR3 bases are TGCGCCAGCAGCCAAGAGTTACTAGCGGGGCGGGGCCAGTTCTTC. Residues: CASSQELLAGRGQFF. The V and J genes are TRBV4-1 and TRBJ2-1; TRBD2 agrees at 10 bases. The junction had 9 bases not matched to a gene; V was cut back by 0 bases and J by 13 bases. The CDR3 contains 15 residues. CDR1 and CDR2 from the germline V gene are MGHRA and YSYEKL.

The rearrangement uses TRBV6-5 and TRBJ1-1; D perhaps matches TRBD1 (6 bases). Germline V gene lookup returns CDR1 MNHEY and CDR2 SVGAGI. This CDR3 is built from 15 residues. The V end lost 5 bases, the J end lost 2 bases, and 15 bases lay between the germline ends. CDR3 sequence (DNA): TGTGCCAGCAGTCTCAACCCAGGGGTTAACACTGAAGCTTTCTTT. Protein: CASSLNPGVNTEAFF.

This clone was detected once. The V call is TRBV19, the J call TRBJ2-5; D is unresolved. V was pared by 5 bases and J by 3 bases, with 10 bases between. Germline CDR1 and CDR2: LNHDA and SQIVND (reference sequence). The CDR3 has 13 residues. This CDR3 is CASSPTWEETQYF. CDR3 sequence (DNA): TGTGCCAGTAGTCCCACTTGGGAAGAGACCCAGTACTTC. The entire variable domain, with the rest obtained from reference TRBV19 and TRBJ2-5, is as follows: DGGITQSPKYLFRKEGQNVTLSCEQNLNHDAMYWYRQDPGQGLRLIYYSQIVNDFQKGDIAEGYSVSREKKESFPLTVTSAQKNPTAFYLCASSPTWEETQYFGPGTRLLVL.

The rearrangement uses TRBV9 and TRBJ2-6; D gene unclear. Trimming stripped 1 base from V and 0 bases from J, with 5 bases between. This CDR3 has 15 amino acids. Germline V gene lookup returns CDR1 SGDLS and CDR2 YYNGEE. The CDR3 nucleotides read TGTGCCAGCAGCGTAAGGAGCTCTGGGGCCAACGTCCTGACTTTC. It specifies CASSVRSSGANVLTF.

This chain connects TRBV4-3 to TRBJ2-2; TRBD1 matches 10 bases. Germline V CDR1 and CDR2: LGHNA, YSLEER. Trimming took 4 bases from V and 6 from J; bases not matched to a gene: 8. This CDR3 has 16 residues. CDR3 bases: TGCGCCAGCAGCCCGGGACAGGGGTATTTCTCCGGGGAGCTGTTTTTT. Protein: CASSPGQGYFSGELFF.

By share of the sample, this clone is medium-sized. The rearrangement links TRBV12-5 to TRBJ1-1; D unclear. Between the trimmed V and J ends, which lost 7 bases and 5 bases, there was a span of 14 bases. The CDR3 contains 13 residues. Germline CDR1 LGHNT, CDR2 FRNRAP. CDR3 bases: TGTGCTAGTGCCATTTATTACAATACTGAAGCTTTCTTT. It codes for CASAIYYNTEAFF.

The CDR3 nucleotides read TGTGCCAGCAGTTCCACCCCCTTAGCGTACGAGCAGTACGTC. Amino acids: CASSSTPLAYEQYV. V usage is TRBV27 and J usage is TRBJ2-7; maybe TRBD2 (5 bases). Trimming removed 4 bases at V and 4 bases at J, with 14 bases between. The V gene's germline CDR1 is MNHEY and CDR2 SMNVEV (reference sequence). This CDR3 is built from 14 residues.